Below, 4 T cell receptor beta chains from the same sample are listed, as sequenced in a study of control samples from healthy donors and cancer patients. Sequenced by immunoSEQ multiplex PCR; TCRdb stores in-frame clones only, minus some. Of 90,000 to 110,000 clones in the sample, over 75% were seen once. The source material was blood. The receptors come from a human donor in good health. The donor label of this sample is uncertain.

CDR3 loop: CASSLSGRGGANEQFF. CDR3 bases: TGCGCCAGCAGCTTGTCGGGCCGCGGGGGGGCTAATGAGCAGTTCTTC. This chain connects TRBV5-1 to TRBJ2-1; 9 bases are shared with TRBD2. With V trimmed by 1 base and J by 7 bases, 9 bases remained unmatched. The CDR3 is 16 residues long. Looked up from germline, CDR1 is SGHRS and CDR2 is YFSETQ.

The chain has TRBV6-5 and TRBJ1-2, with 10 nucleotides matching TRBD1. The CDR3 runs to 13 residues. From germline, CDR1 is MNHEY and CDR2 SVGAGI. V lost 6 bases and J lost 5; bases outside the gene matches: 3. The CDR3 DNA sequence: TGTGCCAGCAGCGGGACAGGGGAGTATGGCTACACCTTC. It specifies CASSGTGEYGYTF.

The CDR3 loop is CASSGIPNQPQHF. CDR3 in DNA: TGTGCCAGCTCGGGGATCCCCAATCAGCCCCAGCATTTT. The rearrangement joins TRBV6-5 to TRBJ1-5, with D hard to call. This CDR3 region has 13 residues. The ends were cut back, 8 bases at V and 3 bases at J, with 11 bases in the middle. Germline-derived CDR1 and CDR2 are MNHEY and SVGAGI.

The genes are TRBV5-1 and TRBJ1-6; D is possibly TRBD1 (5 bases). CDR3 length equals 18 residues. V shed 4 bases and J shed 0 bases, with 17 bases lying between them. Germline assignment: CDR1 SGHRS and CDR2 YFSETQ. The CDR3 sequence: CASSLVGVGGSYNSPLHF. For the CDR3, the DNA is TGCGCCAGCAGCCTAGTTGGGGTTGGGGGCTCCTATAATTCACCCCTCCACTTT.